Listed below are T cell receptor beta chains from one sample, sequenced in a study of immune cell composition in non-small cell lung cancer. Sequenced by immunoSEQ multiplex PCR; TCRdb stores in-frame clones only, minus some. The sample lists roughly 2,500 clones; around 78% were seen once. The specimen was lung tumor tissue. Receptors were obtained from a human donor with non-small cell lung cancer. Both conserved end residues are part of each CDR3. A D gene is named only where the DNA matches it firmly. Size is stated for part of the rows, as once, few or many counts, or as a class when the clone is expanded.

-	-	TRBV28	TRBJ1-2	TGTGCCAGCAGTATCCTGACAGGCTATGGCTACACCTTC	CASSILTGYGYTF
-	-	TRBV28	TRBJ1-4	TGTGCCAGCAGTTTTGCCGGTGCAACTAATGAAAAACTGTTTTTT	CASSFAGATNEKLFF
-	few	TRBV5-1	TRBJ2-3	TGCGCCAGCAGCTTGAGGAGTTCCACAGATACGCAGTATTTT	CASSLRSSTDTQYF
TRBD2	-	TRBV18	TRBJ2-3	TGTGCCAGCTCACCACCGGCGTCTAGCGGGAGAACAGATACGCAGTATTTT	CASSPPASSGRTDTQYF
TRBD2	-	TRBV5-8	TRBJ2-1	TGTGCCAGCAGCCCATTTGGACTAGCGAATGAGCAGTTCTTC	CASSPFGLANEQFF
-	-	TRBV6-5	TRBJ1-2	TGTGCCAGCAGCCCCTCCGGAGGCTTCTATGGCTACACCTTC	CASSPSGGFYGYTF
-	-	TRBV19	TRBJ1-3	TGTGCCAGCACATCACAGGCTTACTCTGGAAACACCATATATTTT	CASTSQAYSGNTIYF
-	-	TRBV5-5	TRBJ2-7	TGTGCCAGCAGCTTGGATGGATATCTAGCTGACTCCTACGAGCAGTACTTC	CASSLDGYLADSYEQYF
-	-	TRBV27	TRBJ1-6	TGTGCCAGCAGTTTAGCAGGGGCCTACAATTCACCCCTCCACTTT	CASSLAGAYNSPLHF
TRBD2	-	TRBV4-2	TRBJ2-1	TGTGCCAGCAGCCATGAAAGCGGGAGCGGTGAGCAGTTCTTC	CASSHESGSGEQFF
-	-	TRBV28	TRBJ2-5	TGTGCCAGCAGTTTAGGCCAACAGGCTGAGACCCAGTACTTC	CASSLGQQAETQYF
TRBD1	once	TRBV6-1	TRBJ1-1	TGTGCCAGCAGTGAAAACGAGGGGGCGCTGGACACTGAAGCTTTCTTT	CASSENEGALDTEAFF
-	-	TRBV5-6	TRBJ2-7	TGTGCCAGCAGCTCACCTGACGGGACCTACGAGCAGTACTTC	CASSSPDGTYEQYF
TRBD1	-	TRBV4-2	TRBJ2-5	TGTGCCAGCAGCCAATATAAGGGGGCGGGAGAGACCCAGTACTTC	CASSQYKGAGETQYF
TRBD2	-	TRBV4-2	TRBJ2-7	TGTGCCAGCAGCCACCTTAGCGGGTCCGCCTACGAGCAGTACTTC	CASSHLSGSAYEQYF
TRBD2	-	TRBV30	TRBJ2-7	TGTGCCTGGAGTAACCTAGCGGGTGGAGGGGAGCAGTACTTC	CAWSNLAGGGEQYF
TRBD1	-	TRBV27	TRBJ2-1	TGTGCCAGCAAACTCCGGGACAGGGGGAGTGAGCAGTTCTTC	CASKLRDRGSEQFF
-	once	TRBV7-6	TRBJ2-1	TGTGCCAGCAGCTCCACTGGGGCCGTGGGTGGGGAGCAGTTCTTC	CASSSTGAVGGEQFF
-	-	TRBV7-9	TRBJ2-3	TGTGCCAGCAGCTTACCCAAGACTATCACTAGCACAGATACGCAGTATTTT	CASSLPKTITSTDTQYF
TRBD1	-	TRBV28	TRBJ2-3	TGTGCCAGCAGTTTATTGGGACAGGCAGATACGCAGTATTTT	CASSLLGQADTQYF
TRBD1	few	TRBV28	TRBJ2-7	TGTGCCAGCAGTCGACAGGGAAGGGTCGCGGGCGAGCAGTACTTC	CASSRQGRVAGEQYF
-	-	TRBV19	TRBJ1-3	TGTGCCAGTAAGACTCGTCAGGGTTCTGGAAACACCATATATTTT	CASKTRQGSGNTIYF
TRBD2	-	TRBV5-4	TRBJ2-5	TGTGCCAGCAGCTCAAAAGCGGGAGGGTCTGGGGAGCAGTACTTC	CASSSKAGGSGEQYF
-	-	TRBV19	TRBJ2-2	TGTGCCAGTAGTATTCGGCCGTTGGGCAGGGGCTTCTCCCGGTCCGGGGAGCTGTTTTTT	CASSIRPLGRGFSRSGELFF
TRBD1	-	TRBV7-6	TRBJ2-7	TGTGCCAGCAGCTCCCTGGACAGGGCCTACGAGCAGTACTTC	CASSSLDRAYEQYF
TRBD1	few	TRBV7-2	TRBJ2-5	TGTGCCAGCAGGGAAGGGACAGGTGGAAGGGTCGAGACCCAGTACTTC	CASREGTGGRVETQYF
-	-	TRBV9	TRBJ2-7	TGTGCCACCCTCCCAGGCTCCTACGAGCAGTACTTC	CATLPGSYEQYF
-	-	TRBV28	TRBJ1-3	TGTGCCAGCAGTTTGCCCTCCCAGTCCAAGGGCGGGTCTATATACACCATATATTTT	CASSLPSQSKGGSIYTIYF
TRBD1	-	TRBV5-4	TRBJ1-5	TGTGCCAGCAGCTTGAAAGGGGGACAGGCCCCCCATCAGCCCCAGCATTTT	CASSLKGGQAPHQPQHF
-	-	TRBV30	TRBJ1-2	TGTGCCTGCCCTAGGGGAATTGGAAATGGCTACACCTTC	CACPRGIGNGYTF
TRBD1	-	TRBV30	TRBJ1-5	TGTGCCTGGAGTGAGGGGACAGGGGTTCAGCCCCAGCATTTT	CAWSEGTGVQPQHF
-	once	TRBV27	TRBJ1-6	TGTGCCAGCAGTTTCTCCGGGGTTGTAAGTTCACCCCTCCACTTT	CASSFSGVVSSPLHF
-	-	TRBV29-1	TRBJ2-1	TGCAGCGTTGGGCAACCTCTTTACAATGAGCAGTTCTTC	CSVGQPLYNEQFF
TRBD1	once	TRBV28	TRBJ2-5	TGTGCCAGCAGTTTAGGGGGACAGGGCTTCGAGACCCAGTACTTC	CASSLGGQGFETQYF
-	-	TRBV7-2	TRBJ1-2	TGTGCCAGCAGCTTAGGGGTTGGGGCCGACGGTAACTATGGCTACACCTTC	CASSLGVGADGNYGYTF